The next 14 T cell receptor beta chains were all read from a single sample in a study of blood T cell repertoires in COVID-19. Sequenced by immunoSEQ multiplex PCR; TCRdb stores in-frame clones only, minus some. This sample has 210,000 or so clones, with 80% to 90% found just once. Sequencing was done on a sample of peripheral blood. The receptors were sampled from a human donor in a cohort sampled during active COVID-19.

The sample holds a few counts of this clone. This chain uses TRBV18 with TRBJ2-2, with D hard to call. Deletions cut 5 bases from V and 5 bases from J, with 12 bases between. This CDR3 is 14 amino acids long. The V gene's germline CDR1 is KGHSH and CDR2 LQKENI. CDR3 sequence (DNA): TGTGCCAGCTCAAGTAATGGTCAGACCGGGGAGCTGTTTTTT. Translating gives CASSSNGQTGELFF.

This clone was picked up one time. The chain carries TRBV4-2 and TRBJ1-4; D is unresolved. Germline V CDR1 and CDR2: LGHNA, YNFKEQ. CDR3 length: 16 amino acids. Trimming shortened V by 1 base and J by 0 bases, and 9 bases separated the two germline ends. CDR3 sequence reads: CASSQGASATNEKLFF. The CDR3 region has the DNA TGTGCCAGCAGCCAAGGTGCCAGCGCAACTAATGAAAAACTGTTTTTT.

The V gene is TRBV11-2, the J gene TRBJ1-1; D possibly corresponds to TRBD1 (5 bases). Germline V gives CDR1 SGHAT, CDR2 FQNNGV. CDR3 length: 15 amino acids. V was trimmed by 1 base and J by 4 bases, leaving 13 bases between them. CDR3 sequence: CASSLVGGARTEAFF. As DNA, the CDR3 is TGTGCCAGCAGCTTAGTAGGAGGGGCCCGCACTGAAGCTTTCTTT.

The rearrangement uses TRBV25-1 and TRBJ2-7, with D perhaps TRBD1 (5 bases). Germline CDR1 and CDR2: MGHDK and SYGVNS. The CDR3 is 13 residues long. The V and J ends lost 5 bases and 7 bases respectively, with 15 bases between them. CDR3 sequence (DNA): TGTGCCAGCAGTAACCAGGGCCCCGGGGAGCAGTACGTC. Its protein is CASSNQGPGEQYV.

V and J are TRBV5-1 and TRBJ1-1, with unresolved D. Germline V gene data show CDR1 as SGHRS and CDR2 as YFSETQ. The CDR3 is 13 residues long. V was clipped by 1 base and J by 6 bases, with 10 bases between them. The CDR3, as DNA: TGCGCCAGCAGCTTGCAAGACACGGCTGAAGCTTTCTTT. It translates to CASSLQDTAEAFF.

This clone was counted ten times or more. CDR3 protein: CASSREDREQYV. In nucleotides, the CDR3 is TGTGCCAGCAGCCGAGAGGATCGTGAGCAGTACGTC. The chain carries TRBV7-9 and TRBJ2-7, with no clear D. Trimming took 5 bases from V and 7 from J, leaving 12 bases between them. Germline V gene sequence: CDR1 SEHNR, CDR2 FQNEAQ (reference sequence). The CDR3 has 12 amino acids.

In DNA, the CDR3 is TGTGCCAGCCGCCAGCGGGAGATTAATGAGCAGTTCTTC. Protein product: CASRQREINEQFF. The genes are TRBV6-5 and TRBJ2-1; 8 bases map to TRBD2. The CDR3 is 13 amino acids. Germline lookup yields CDR1 MNHEY and CDR2 SVGAGI. Unmatched junction bases numbered 7, after V lost 8 bases and J lost 7 bases.

The V gene is TRBV6-9, the J gene TRBJ1-1, with 9 positions matching TRBD1. CDR3 length: 16 residues. Germline CDR1 MNHGY, CDR2 SVAAGI. J gave up 6 bases and V 6 bases, and 14 bases lay outside the gene matches. The CDR3: CASRNRGRGGRAEAFF. The CDR3 DNA reads as TGTGCCAGCAGGAACAGGGGGCGCGGGGGTAGGGCTGAAGCTTTCTTT.

This clone was seen a single time. CDR3 in amino acids: CASSRTGDNEQFF. Here the CDR3 DNA reads TGTGCCAGCAGCCGGACAGGAGACAATGAGCAGTTCTTC. The chain is built from TRBV7-8 and TRBJ2-1, with TRBD1 matching over 7 bases. V dropped 5 bases and J dropped 5; count of bases not matched to a gene: 3. The CDR3 is 13 residues long. CDR1 is SGHVS, CDR2 FQNEAQ, per germline.

This sequence joins TRBV2 and TRBJ1-2, with a possible D match to TRBD1 (5 bases). The V end lost 8 bases, the J end lost 7 bases, and 11 bases lay between the germline ends. The CDR3 contains 11 residues. Per germline, CDR1 SNHLY and CDR2 FYNNEI. The CDR3 region is CASHRGLGYTF. The CDR3 DNA follows: TGTGCCAGCCATAGGGGACTTGGCTACACCTTC.

V usage is TRBV30 and J usage is TRBJ1-1; D call uncertain. The CDR3 is 13 residues long. CDR1 and CDR2 from the germline V gene are GTSNPN and SVGIG (reference sequence). Trimming took off 2 bases at V and 8 bases at J, with 15 bases between the two ends. This CDR3 reads CAWSPLPGHEAFF. In DNA, the CDR3 is TGTGCCTGGAGTCCACTGCCAGGCCACGAAGCTTTCTTT.

The genes are TRBV18 and TRBJ2-3; D remains unclear. Germline V lookup: CDR1 KGHSH, CDR2 LQKENI. The CDR3 consists of 13 residues. The germline V and J ends were trimmed by 5 bases and 4 bases, with 10 bases remaining between them. The CDR3 DNA reads TGTGCCAGCTCAGGCGGAATAGCAGATACGCAGTATTTT. Translation: CASSGGIADTQYF.

The chain combines TRBV6-5 with TRBJ1-2, with TRBD1 matching 9 bases. The junction had 7 bases not matched to a gene; V was cut back by 6 bases and J by 8 bases. Germline V gene sequence: CDR1 MNHEY, CDR2 SVGAGI. This CDR3 region has 13 residues. The CDR3 here is CASRPGDREGYTF. The CDR3 coding sequence is TGTGCCAGCAGACCCGGGGACAGGGAAGGCTACACCTTC.

The chain uses TRBV2 and TRBJ1-1; D gene unclear. V lost 10 bases to trimming and J lost 4 bases, with 13 bases between them. The germline gives CDR1 SNHLY, CDR2 FYNNEI. This CDR3 contains 12 residues. The CDR3 bases are TGTGCCACCCGAGGAGGGATCACTGAAGCTTTCTTT. Translated: CATRGGITEAFF.